These 24 T cell receptor beta chains share one sample of origin, sequenced in a study of graft-versus-host responses after intestinal transplantation. Which antigens these TCRs recognize remains unknown. Only in-frame clones appear in the TCRdb table, and some are missing; sequencing was by immunoSEQ multiplex PCR. The profile shows about 36,000 clones, roughly 94% of them singletons. The sequences come from unstimulated CD4+ T cells sorted from spleen or lymph node cells, collected before transplant. The receptors shown here come from a human donor who was the organ donor for an intestinal transplant.

This clone was found a few times. This chain connects TRBV28 to TRBJ2-7; 7 nucleotides match TRBD1. J gave up 2 bases and V 11 bases, and 3 bases lay outside the gene matches. Germline V gives CDR1 MDHEN, CDR2 SYDVKM. CDR3 size: 11 residues. CDR3 sequence: CAHGTAYEQYF. As DNA, the CDR3 is TGTGCCCATGGGACAGCCTACGAGCAGTACTTC.

The chain's CDR3 is CASSPMRQGGQFF. CDR3 nucleotides: TGTGCCAGCAGCCCGATGAGACAGGGGGGGCAGTTCTTC. The rearrangement joins TRBV7-3 to TRBJ2-1; 9 bases line up with TRBD1. The V segment lost 5 bases and the J segment 12 bases; nucleotides outside the gene matches: 8. This CDR3 spans 13 amino acids. Germline V lookup: CDR1 SGHTA, CDR2 FQGTGA. Full variable domain (missing parts from reference TRBV7-3 and TRBJ2-1): GAGVSQTPSNKVTEKGKYVELRCDPISGHTALYWYRQSLGQGPEFLIYFQGTGAADDSGLPNDRFFAVRPEGSVSTLKIQRTERGDSAVYLCASSPMRQGGQFFGPGTRLTVL.

The chain has TRBV2 and TRBJ2-3; D uncertain. V lost 2 bases and J 0 bases, leaving 6 bases between the germline ends. This CDR3 is 14 amino acids long. Germline CDR1 reads SNHLY; CDR2 reads FYNNEI. The CDR3 reads CASSEQLSTDTQYF. Written as DNA, the CDR3 is TGTGCCAGCAGTGAACAGCTTAGCACAGATACGCAGTATTTT.

This sequence joins TRBV5-3 and TRBJ1-5; 9 bases fit TRBD1. TRBV5-3 qualifies as an ORF whose function is uncertain. The CDR3 is 14 amino acids. The V and J ends lost 1 base and 7 bases, in that order; junction bases with no gene match: 3. The CDR3 DNA reads TGTGCCAGAAGCTTGAGGGACAGGGAACAGCCCCAGCATTTT. Residues: CARSLRDREQPQHF.

The gene calls are TRBV4-3 and TRBJ1-2; TRBD1 aligns across 10 bases. V shed 3 bases and J 6 bases; nucleotides not matched to a gene: 1. CDR3 length: 13 amino acids. The germline CDR1 and CDR2 sequences are LGHNA and YSLEER. Here the CDR3 DNA reads TGCGCCAGCAGCCACGGGACAGGGGATGGCTACACCTTC. This gives the protein CASSHGTGDGYTF.

This sequence joins TRBV5-6 and TRBJ2-7, with D tentatively TRBD1 (5 bases). The germline V and J ends were trimmed by 0 bases and 7 bases, with 8 bases remaining between them. Germline V gives CDR1 SGHDT, CDR2 YYEEEE. CDR3 length equals 12 residues. In nucleotides, the CDR3 is TGTGCCAGCAGCTTGGGGGGCAGGGAGCAGTACTTC. Its protein is CASSLGGREQYF. The full variable domain, rest sourced from reference TRBV5-6 and TRBJ2-7, is DAGVTQSPTHLIKTRGQQVTLRCSPKSGHDTVSWYQQALGQGPQFIFQYYEEEERQRGNFPDRFSGHQFPNYSSELNVNALLLGDSALYLCASSLGGREQYFGPGTRLTVT.

This clone is a singleton in its sample. This sample also contains other DNA sequences that code for the same CDR3. This chain uses TRBV5-1 with TRBJ2-3; 15 bases are a match to TRBD2. Per germline, CDR1 SGHRS and CDR2 YFSETQ. This CDR3 is 16 amino acids long. V was pared by 4 bases and J by 5 bases, with 5 bases of the junction left unmatched. In DNA, the CDR3 is TGCGCCAGCAGCAAGGGACTAGCGGGGGGATTAGATACGCAGTATTTT. It specifies CASSKGLAGGLDTQYF. The variable domain in full, with the rest retrieved from reference TRBV5-1 and TRBJ2-3, is KAGVTQTPRYLIKTRGQQVTLSCSPISGHRSVSWYQQTPGQGLQFLFEYFSETQRNKGNFPGRFSGRQFSNSRSEMNVSTLELGDSALYLCASSKGLAGGLDTQYFGPGTRLTVL.

V and J are TRBV27 and TRBJ2-7; tentatively, D is TRBD1 (6 bases). This CDR3 contains 15 residues. With 5 bases removed from V and 2 bases from J, the gap between germline ends came to 16 bases. Germline-derived CDR1 and CDR2 are MNHEY and SMNVEV (reference sequence). This CDR3 is CASSPQGRSTYEQYF. As DNA, the CDR3 is TGTGCCAGCAGTCCCCAGGGGAGATCTACCTACGAGCAGTACTTC.

This clone was observed a handful of times. This chain joins TRBV19 and TRBJ2-2; D uncertain. The germline gives CDR1 LNHDA, CDR2 SQIVND (reference sequence). Trimming pared 7 bases from V and 1 base from J, leaving 10 bases between. This CDR3 is 14 amino acids long. CDR3 amino acids: CASNRLKNTGELFF. CDR3 nucleotides: TGTGCCAGTAACAGACTCAAGAACACCGGGGAGCTGTTTTTT.

This clone is a singleton in its sample. The gene calls are TRBV27 and TRBJ2-1; unclear D gene. This CDR3 is built from 16 residues. CDR1 is MNHEY and CDR2 is SMNVEV in the germline V gene (reference sequence). The germline V and J ends were trimmed by 3 bases and 6 bases, with 18 bases remaining between them. Here the CDR3 DNA reads TGTGCCAGCAGTTTGGCCCTGGACCCTCCCCGCAATGAGCAGTTCTTC. This gives the protein CASSLALDPPRNEQFF.

The rearrangement links TRBV30 to TRBJ2-1; D unresolved. V was pared by 5 bases and J by 9 bases, with 17 bases between. CDR1 GTSNPN and CDR2 SVGIG come from the germline V gene (reference sequence). This CDR3 region has 13 residues. The DNA for the CDR3 is TGTGCCTGGGGTAGAACAACCCTCGGTGAGCAGTTCTTC. It translates to CAWGRTTLGEQFF. The whole variable domain, filled in from reference TRBV30 and TRBJ2-1, reads SQTIHQWPATLVQPVGSPLSLECTVEGTSNPNLYWYRQAAGRGLQLLFYSVGIGQISSEVPQNLSASRPQDRQFILSSKKLLLSDSGFYLCAWGRTTLGEQFFGPGTRLTVL.

This rearrangement joins TRBV28 to TRBJ1-5, with no clear D. V lost 11 bases and J lost 6, with 17 bases in between. Looked up from germline, CDR1 is MDHEN and CDR2 is SYDVKM. The CDR3 spans 13 residues. In DNA form, the CDR3 reads TGTGCCGCTATCCCGGGCAGAGGTCAGCCCCAGCATTTT. This codes for CAAIPGRGQPQHF.

The V gene is TRBV6-5, the J gene TRBJ2-3; D unresolved. Germline CDR1 reads MNHEY; CDR2 reads SVGAGI. The CDR3 runs 11 residues. V was shortened by 6 bases and J by 4 bases, with 5 bases between the two germline ends. This chain's CDR3 is CASRGADTQYF. The CDR3 bases are TGTGCCAGCAGAGGTGCAGATACGCAGTATTTT.

The CDR3 DNA reads as TGTGCCAGCAGCTTCGTCCGCCCGGGAGATAGCGGGGCAAAAGAGACCCAGTACTTC. Translating it yields CASSFVRPGDSGAKETQYF. The chain is built from TRBV5-4 and TRBJ2-5; TRBD2 matches at 8 bases. V trimming: 2 bases; J trimming: 3 bases; junction bases outside the gene matches: 18. Per germline, CDR1 SGHNT and CDR2 YYREEE (reference sequence). This CDR3 contains 19 residues.

The gene calls are TRBV13 and TRBJ2-2; 11 nucleotides align to TRBD2. Trimming cost V 2 bases and J 5 bases; bases outside gene matches: 10. The CDR3 runs 18 residues. In germline, CDR1 is PRHDT, CDR2 FYEKMQ (reference sequence). CDR3 sequence (DNA): TGTGCCAGCAGCTTAATCGGCCCTACTAGCGGGGGAACCGGGGAGCTGTTTTTT. Translating gives CASSLIGPTSGGTGELFF.

The genes are TRBV7-9 and TRBJ1-2; D unresolved. With 3 bases removed from V and 6 bases from J, the gap between germline ends came to 11 bases. The CDR3 extends over 13 amino acids. Per germline, CDR1 SEHNR and CDR2 FQNEAQ (reference sequence). The CDR3 loop reads CASSFHLVHGYTF. The DNA of the CDR3 is TGTGCCAGCAGCTTCCACCTTGTCCATGGCTACACCTTC.

The chain uses TRBV7-9 and TRBJ2-5; D perhaps matches TRBD1 (6 bases). V lost 5 bases and J 5 bases, leaving 12 bases between the germline ends. CDR3 length: 13 amino acids. From germline, CDR1 is SEHNR and CDR2 FQNEAQ (reference sequence). The CDR3 region has the DNA TGTGCCAGCAGCGTCGGGACAATCGAGACCCAGTACTTC. This translates into CASSVGTIETQYF.

In nucleotides, the CDR3 is TGTGCCAGCAGCTTGAAACGGGGCAGCGGGTCCTACGAGCAGTACTTC. This codes for CASSLKRGSGSYEQYF. The chain combines TRBV5-4 with TRBJ2-7; a possible D gene is TRBD2 (6 bases). Per germline, CDR1 SGHNT and CDR2 YYREEE (reference sequence). Trimming took off 1 base at V and 1 base at J, with 15 bases between the two ends. The CDR3 is 16 amino acids.

CDR3 region: CASSLRTGDNEQYF. As DNA, the CDR3 is TGTGCCAGCAGCTTAAGGACAGGGGACAACGAGCAGTACTTC. The genes are TRBV11-3 and TRBJ2-7; 9 bases are a match to TRBD1. Germline V gene lookup returns CDR1 SGHNT and CDR2 YENEEA. The J segment lost 5 bases and the V segment lost 2 bases, leaving 4 bases of the junction unmatched. CDR3 size: 14 residues.

V and J are TRBV5-4 and TRBJ2-5, with 8 positions matching TRBD2. The DNA end is more similar to TRBJ2-7, so the J call may be wrong. CDR1 is SGHNT, CDR2 YYREEE, per germline (reference sequence). This CDR3 has 15 residues. In nucleotides, the CDR3 is TGTGCCAGCAGCCCGGGACTAGAGGGACTCTACGAGCAGTACTTC. It is translated as CASSPGLEGLYEQYF.

The chain uses TRBV5-4 and TRBJ1-2; D call uncertain. The germline V and J ends were trimmed by 4 bases and 1 base, with 11 bases remaining between them. This CDR3 is built from 14 residues. CDR1 and CDR2 from the germline V gene are SGHNT and YYREEE (reference sequence). The CDR3 DNA is TGTGCCAGCAGCCTGGACGGGCTTAACTATGGCTACACCTTC. This gives the protein CASSLDGLNYGYTF. Based on the CDR3 plus reference TRBV5-4 and TRBJ1-2, the full variable domain is ETGVTQSPTHLIKTRGQQVTLRCSSQSGHNTVSWYQQALGQGPQFIFQYYREEENGRGNFPPRFSGLQFPNYSSELNVNALELDDSALYLCASSLDGLNYGYTFGSGTRLTVV.

The chain has TRBV25-1 and TRBJ1-1; D is possibly TRBD1 (5 bases). This CDR3 contains 15 residues. Germline V lookup: CDR1 MGHDK, CDR2 SYGVNS. With 2 bases removed from V and 2 bases from J, the gap between germline ends came to 12 bases. The CDR3 coding sequence is TGTGCCAGCAGTGAAACCCCTCAGGGCAACACTGAAGCTTTCTTT. Amino acid sequence: CASSETPQGNTEAFF.

The chain joins TRBV6-1 to TRBJ2-7; D is ambiguous. There are 14 residues in the CDR3. V lost 3 bases, J lost 1 base, and 10 bases lay in between. Germline lookup yields CDR1 MNHNS and CDR2 SASEGT. CDR3 residues: CASSEPPISYEQYF. CDR3 DNA: TGTGCCAGCAGTGAGCCGCCGATATCCTACGAGCAGTACTTC.

The chain uses TRBV6-4 and TRBJ2-3; 10 bases agree with TRBD1. After removal of 5 bases from V and 3 bases from J, the junction contained 5 bases not matched to a gene. Germline V gene data show CDR1 as MRHNA and CDR2 as SNTAGT. The CDR3 covers 15 residues. Here the CDR3 reads CASSPGTGVTDTQYF. For the CDR3, the DNA is TGTGCCAGCAGTCCCGGGACAGGGGTTACAGATACGCAGTATTTT.